A single sample is the source of the 22 T cell receptor beta chains below, sequenced in a study of blood T cell repertoires in COVID-19. Produced via immunoSEQ multiplex PCR; TCRdb's table is partial and in-frame only. Of some 250,000 clones listed, approximately 86% are singletons. Specimen: peripheral blood. The receptors stem from a woman aged 25 to 39 who had recovered from COVID-19.

The chain recombines TRBV15 with TRBJ2-1; TRBD2 agrees at 12 bases. The V gene's germline CDR1 is LNHNV and CDR2 YYDKDF (reference sequence). CDR3 length: 15 amino acids. The ends lost 1 base at V and 7 bases at J; junction bases unmatched: 2. This CDR3 is CATSRVTSGGNEQFF. The CDR3 DNA reads TGTGCCACCAGCAGAGTGACTAGCGGGGGTAATGAGCAGTTCTTC.

This chain uses TRBV19 with TRBJ2-3, with 9 bases identical to TRBD2. After removal of 5 bases from V and 2 bases from J, the junction contained 5 bases not matched to a gene. This CDR3 spans 15 amino acids. Germline CDR1 reads LNHDA; CDR2 reads SQIVND (reference sequence). This CDR3 is CASSASGGNTDTQYF. The CDR3 DNA reads TGTGCCAGTAGTGCGAGCGGGGGGAACACAGATACGCAGTATTTT.

The chain couples TRBV5-1 to TRBJ2-5, with TRBD2 identical over 9 bases. The CDR3 is 15 residues long. Germline V gene lookup returns CDR1 SGHRS and CDR2 YFSETQ. Trimming at V came to 3 bases and at J to 4 bases, leaving 7 bases not matched to a gene. DNA of the CDR3: TGCGCCAGCAGCTCTAGCGGGACCCTGGTAGAGACCCAGTACTTC. It specifies CASSSSGTLVETQYF. Complete variable domain (other parts from reference TRBV5-1 and TRBJ2-5): KAGVTQTPRYLIKTRGQQVTLSCSPISGHRSVSWYQQTPGQGLQFLFEYFSETQRNKGNFPGRFSGRQFSNSRSEMNVSTLELGDSALYLCASSSSGTLVETQYFGPGTRLLVL.

J is TRBJ1-1 and V is TRBV7-9; TRBD1 is a possible D gene (5 bases). Germline values: CDR1 SEHNR, CDR2 FQNEAQ (reference sequence). This CDR3 is 16 amino acids long. The germline V and J ends were trimmed by 0 bases and 3 bases, with 14 bases remaining between them. The CDR3 DNA sequence: TGTGCCAGCAGCTTAGCCCCCAGGGCCGGTTACACTGAAGCTTTCTTT. Translating it yields CASSLAPRAGYTEAFF.

The rearrangement uses TRBV7-3 and TRBJ2-1, with 14 bases aligning to TRBD2. The V gene end was trimmed by 1 base and the J gene end by 7 bases; junction bases not matched to a gene: 9. Germline CDR1 and CDR2: SGHTA and FQGTGA. The CDR3 is made up of 18 amino acids. The CDR3 nucleotides read TGTGCCAGCAGCTTAAGAGTGACTAGCGGGGGGGCCGAGAATGAGCAGTTCTTC. It encodes CASSLRVTSGGAENEQFF.

This clone was seen a few times. CDR3 protein: CASSARQGADSPLHF. CDR3 nucleotides: TGTGCCAGCAGCGCACGACAGGGGGCGGATTCACCCCTCCACTTT. This chain joins TRBV3-1 (or the pseudogene TRBV3-2) and TRBJ1-6; TRBD1 matches at 10 bases. J gave up 8 bases and V 5 bases, and 6 bases lay outside the gene matches. CDR1 and CDR2 from the germline V gene are LGHDT and YNNKEL (reference sequence). This CDR3 has 15 amino acids.

The chain couples TRBV29-1 to TRBJ1-1, with TRBD1 as a possible D gene (6 bases). There are 13 residues in the CDR3. Trimming removed 7 bases at V and 6 bases at J, with 18 bases between. Looked up from germline, CDR1 is SQVTM and CDR2 is ANQGSEA. DNA of the CDR3: TGCAGCGGGATGGGAGGGGGATATCCTGAAGCTTTCTTT. This codes for CSGMGGGYPEAFF.

The rearrangement joins TRBV13 to TRBJ2-5, with 10 nucleotides matching TRBD1. In germline, CDR1 is PRHDT, CDR2 FYEKMQ (reference sequence). The CDR3 sequence is 16 residues long. The trim removed 3 bases at V and 3 bases at J, leaving 7 bases unmatched. In DNA form, the CDR3 reads TGTGCCAGCAGCTTCAGACAGGGGGCATCGGAAGAGACCCAGTACTTC. Residues: CASSFRQGASEETQYF.

This clone has more than one count but fewer than ten. The CDR3 loop reads CASSLEESYEQYF. CDR3 DNA: TGTGCCAGCAGCTTGGAGGAGTCCTACGAGCAGTACTTC. The chain is built from TRBV5-4 and TRBJ2-7; the D is unclear. This CDR3 spans 13 amino acids. Germline lookup yields CDR1 SGHNT and CDR2 YYREEE (reference sequence). The V end was cut by 0 bases, the J end by 1 base, with 5 bases between.

This chain joins TRBV29-1 and TRBJ2-5; D is unclear. Germline CDR1 reads SQVTM; CDR2 reads ANQGSEA. V lost 5 bases and J 2 bases, leaving 9 bases between the germline ends. The CDR3 has 12 residues. The CDR3 nucleotides read TGCAGCGTTCTTACTGAGCAAGAGACCCAGTACTTC. It translates to CSVLTEQETQYF.

This chain links TRBV4-1 with TRBJ2-3, with D unresolved. The CDR3 sequence is 13 residues long. V lost 4 bases and J 3 bases, leaving 8 bases between the germline ends. The germline CDR1 and CDR2 sequences are MGHRA and YSYEKL. For the CDR3, the DNA is TGCGCCAGCAGCCCTCTAGGAACAGATACGCAGTATTTT. This translates into CASSPLGTDTQYF.

This chain uses TRBV5-4 with TRBJ2-5; TRBD1 matches at 12 bases. CDR1 and CDR2 from the germline V gene are SGHNT and YYREEE (reference sequence). The CDR3 totals 16 residues. After removal of 0 bases from V and 5 bases from J, the junction contained 5 bases not matched to a gene. CDR3 DNA sequence: TGTGCCAGCAGCTTGGCGGGACAGGGGGCGCGGGAGACCCAGTACTTC. It codes for CASSLAGQGARETQYF. The full variable domain, with the rest looked up from reference TRBV5-4 and TRBJ2-5, is ETGVTQSPTHLIKTRGQQVTLRCSSQSGHNTVSWYQQALGQGPQFIFQYYREEENGRGNFPPRFSGLQFPNYSSELNVNALELDDSALYLCASSLAGQGARETQYFGPGTRLLVL.

This rearrangement joins TRBV7-2 to TRBJ2-1; TRBD2 matches 14 bases. The J segment lost 9 bases and the V segment lost 3 bases, leaving 10 bases of the junction unmatched. The CDR3 is made up of 17 amino acids. Germline V gene sequence: CDR1 SGHTA, CDR2 FQGNSA. The chain's CDR3 is CASSFLKTSGGEGEQFF. In DNA form, the CDR3 reads TGTGCCAGCAGCTTCCTTAAGACTAGCGGGGGGGAGGGTGAGCAGTTCTTC.

The V and J genes are TRBV6-5 and TRBJ1-2, with D unresolved. CDR3 length: 11 residues. Trimming shortened V by 7 bases and J by 6 bases, and 9 bases separated the two germline ends. The V gene's germline CDR1 is MNHEY and CDR2 SVGAGI. In DNA form, the CDR3 reads TGTGCCAGCACTGCGGGAAATGGCTACACCTTC. Translation: CASTAGNGYTF.

This rearrangement joins TRBV10-3 to TRBJ2-7; no definite D call. The germline V gene has CDR1 ENHRY and CDR2 SYGVKD. Between the trimmed V and J ends, which lost 4 bases and 6 bases, there was a span of 10 bases. The CDR3 loop spans 12 amino acids. The CDR3 here is CAISVQLAEQYF. In nucleotides, the CDR3 is TGTGCCATCAGTGTTCAGTTGGCCGAGCAGTACTTC.

V and J are TRBV19 and TRBJ2-5; 8 bases align to TRBD1. The length of the CDR3 is 15 residues. The germline gives CDR1 LNHDA, CDR2 SQIVND (reference sequence). After removal of 5 bases from V and 5 bases from J, the junction contained 10 bases not matched to a gene. The CDR3 bases are TGTGCCAGTAGTCGGAACAGGGGGTCGGGGGAGACCCAGTACTTC. It is translated as CASSRNRGSGETQYF. Filled out from reference TRBV19 and TRBJ2-5, the complete variable domain reads DGGITQSPKYLFRKEGQNVTLSCEQNLNHDAMYWYRQDPGQGLRLIYYSQIVNDFQKGDIAEGYSVSREKKESFPLTVTSAQKNPTAFYLCASSRNRGSGETQYFGPGTRLLVL.

The chain recombines TRBV19 with TRBJ2-7; 7 bases match TRBD1. CDR1 is LNHDA, CDR2 SQIVND, per germline (reference sequence). This CDR3 spans 15 amino acids. After removal of 5 bases from V and 3 bases from J, the junction contained 10 bases not matched to a gene. The CDR3 DNA follows: TGTGCCAGTAGTTTCGCCGGGACAGACAACTACGAGCAGTACTTC. Its protein product is CASSFAGTDNYEQYF.

This sequence joins TRBV12-5 and TRBJ2-1, with a tentative D call TRBD2 (5 bases). The CDR3 is 13 residues long. CDR1 and CDR2 (germline): LGHNT, FRNRAP. Deletions cut 2 bases from V and 8 bases from J, with 10 bases between. The CDR3 DNA reads as TGTGCTAGTGGTTTGACTACTAGTTATGAGCAGTTCTTC. This encodes CASGLTTSYEQFF.

The chain joins TRBV30 to TRBJ1-2, with TRBD1 matching over 8 bases. This CDR3 is 15 amino acids long. V was clipped by 2 bases and J by 3 bases; unmatched bases: 8. Germline CDR1 reads GTSNPN; CDR2 reads SVGIG (reference sequence). The CDR3: CAWSNRDRNDYGYTF. The CDR3 bases are TGTGCCTGGAGTAACCGGGACAGGAACGACTATGGCTACACCTTC.

The chain uses TRBV5-1 and TRBJ2-1, with 10 bases identical to TRBD2. Germline V gene lookup returns CDR1 SGHRS and CDR2 YFSETQ. The CDR3 loop spans 19 amino acids. V shed 0 bases, J shed 1 base, and the junction held 10 bases outside the gene matches. The CDR3 DNA sequence: TGCGCCAGCAGCTTGGATCCTAGCGGGGGATCTTGGTCCTACAATGAGCAGTTCTTC. As protein: CASSLDPSGGSWSYNEQFF.

Here the CDR3 DNA reads TGTGCCAGCAGCGGGACAGGGGGCGGAAATGAGCAGTTCTTC. Residues: CASSGTGGGNEQFF. The V and J genes are TRBV9 and TRBJ2-1, with TRBD1 matching 11 bases. V shed 3 bases, J shed 7 bases, and the junction held 3 bases outside the gene matches. Looked up from germline, CDR1 is SGDLS and CDR2 is YYNGEE. The CDR3 runs 14 residues.

This chain uses TRBV19 with TRBJ2-3; D perhaps matches TRBD1 (6 bases). Looked up from germline, CDR1 is LNHDA and CDR2 is SQIVND (reference sequence). The V gene lost 6 bases and the J gene lost 0 bases, with 16 bases spanning the gap. CDR3 length equals 16 residues. CDR3 bases: TGTGCCAGTAGCCGAAGACAGGAGGTCAGCACAGATACGCAGTATTTT. Its protein product is CASSRRQEVSTDTQYF.